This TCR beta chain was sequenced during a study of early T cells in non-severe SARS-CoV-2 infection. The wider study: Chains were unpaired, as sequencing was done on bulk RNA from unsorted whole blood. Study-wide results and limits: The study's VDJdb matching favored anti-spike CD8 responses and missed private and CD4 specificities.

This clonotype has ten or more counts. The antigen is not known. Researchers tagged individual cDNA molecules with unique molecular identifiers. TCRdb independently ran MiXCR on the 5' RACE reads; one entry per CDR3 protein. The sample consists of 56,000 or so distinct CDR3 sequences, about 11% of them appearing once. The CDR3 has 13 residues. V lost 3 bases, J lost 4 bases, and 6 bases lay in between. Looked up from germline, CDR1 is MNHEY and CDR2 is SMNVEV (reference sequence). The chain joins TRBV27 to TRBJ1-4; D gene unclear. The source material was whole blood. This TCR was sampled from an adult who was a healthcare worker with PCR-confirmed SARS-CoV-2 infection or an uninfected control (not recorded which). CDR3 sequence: CASSFSGNEKLFF. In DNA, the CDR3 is TGTGCCAGCAGTTTCTCGGGTAATGAAAAACTGTTTTTT.